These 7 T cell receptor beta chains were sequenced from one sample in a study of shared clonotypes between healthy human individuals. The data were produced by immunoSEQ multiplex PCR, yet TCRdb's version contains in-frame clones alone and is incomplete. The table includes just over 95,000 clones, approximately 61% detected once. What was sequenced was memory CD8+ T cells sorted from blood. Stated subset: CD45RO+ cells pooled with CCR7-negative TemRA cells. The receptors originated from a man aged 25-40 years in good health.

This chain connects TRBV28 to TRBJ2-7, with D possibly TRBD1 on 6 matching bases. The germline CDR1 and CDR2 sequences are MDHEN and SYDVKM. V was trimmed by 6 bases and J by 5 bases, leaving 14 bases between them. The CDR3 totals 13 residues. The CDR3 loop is CASRRIGQNEQYF. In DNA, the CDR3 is TGTGCCAGCAGGCGGATTGGACAGAACGAGCAGTACTTC.

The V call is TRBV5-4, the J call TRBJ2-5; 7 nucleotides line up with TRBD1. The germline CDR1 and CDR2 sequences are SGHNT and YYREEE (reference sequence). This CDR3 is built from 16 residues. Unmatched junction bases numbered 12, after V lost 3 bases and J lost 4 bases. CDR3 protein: CASSSSPDRAGETQYF. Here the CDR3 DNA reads TGTGCCAGCAGCTCCTCACCCGACAGGGCCGGAGAGACCCAGTACTTC.

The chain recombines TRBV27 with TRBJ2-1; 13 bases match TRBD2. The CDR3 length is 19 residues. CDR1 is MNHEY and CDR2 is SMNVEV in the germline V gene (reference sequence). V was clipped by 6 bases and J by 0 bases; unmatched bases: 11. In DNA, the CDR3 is TGTGCCAGCAGCCAAGGACTAGCGGGGGTTCTTGGCTCCTACAATGAGCAGTTCTTC. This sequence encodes CASSQGLAGVLGSYNEQFF.

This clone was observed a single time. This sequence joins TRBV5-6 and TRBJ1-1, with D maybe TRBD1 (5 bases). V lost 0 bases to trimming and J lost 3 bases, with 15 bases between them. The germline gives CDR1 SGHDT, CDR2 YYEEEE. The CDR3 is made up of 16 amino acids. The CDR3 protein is CASSLAVGLGYTEAFF. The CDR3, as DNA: TGTGCCAGCAGCTTGGCGGTGGGGCTTGGGTACACTGAAGCTTTCTTT.

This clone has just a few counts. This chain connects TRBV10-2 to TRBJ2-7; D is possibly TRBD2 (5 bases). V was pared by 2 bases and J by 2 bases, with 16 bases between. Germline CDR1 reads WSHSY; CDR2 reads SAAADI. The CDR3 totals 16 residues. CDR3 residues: CASSEISGLYPYEQYF. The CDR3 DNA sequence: TGCGCCAGCAGTGAGATTTCTGGACTTTATCCCTACGAGCAGTACTTC.

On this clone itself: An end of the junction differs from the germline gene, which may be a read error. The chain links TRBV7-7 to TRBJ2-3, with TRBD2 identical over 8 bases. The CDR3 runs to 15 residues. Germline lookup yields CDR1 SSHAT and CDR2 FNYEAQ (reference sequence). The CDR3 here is CASSLELAATDTQYF. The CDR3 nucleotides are TGTGCTAGCAGCTTAGAACTAGCGGCCACAGATACGCAGTATTTT.

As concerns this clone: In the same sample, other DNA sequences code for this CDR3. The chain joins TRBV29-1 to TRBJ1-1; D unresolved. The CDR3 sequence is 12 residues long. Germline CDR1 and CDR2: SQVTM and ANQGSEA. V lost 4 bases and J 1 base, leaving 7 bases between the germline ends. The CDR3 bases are TGCAGCGTTGGGCCGGGGAACACTGAAGCTTTCTTT. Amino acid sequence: CSVGPGNTEAFF.